The 8 T cell receptor beta chains presented below share a single source sample, sequenced in a study of cytomegalovirus exposure and HLA in healthy donors. The PCR was carried out with 60 Vbeta primers and 13 Jbeta primers. Using immunoSEQ multiplex PCR, the repertoire was profiled, and TCRdb retains in-frame clones only, with some absent. The repertoire includes some 170,000 clones, under 80% of them detected once, and under 3% sits in the top ten. The sample comprised PBMCs. The receptor source for this set is a human donor in good health.

The J gene is TRBJ1-4, the V gene TRBV20-1; no reliable D call. Germline CDR1 and CDR2: DFQATT and SNEGSKA (reference sequence). The CDR3 extends over 11 amino acids. Trimming pared 1 base from V and 13 bases from J, leaving 10 bases between. CDR3 amino acids: CSARVRCGLFF. The CDR3 nucleotides read TGCAGTGCTAGAGTGAGATGCGGACTGTTTTTT.

The rearrangement joins TRBV7-8 to TRBJ2-2; D gene ambiguous. Germline V gene data show CDR1 as SGHVS and CDR2 as FQNEAQ. V lost 4 bases and J lost 3, with 18 bases in between. This CDR3 is built from 17 residues. The CDR3 DNA follows: TGTGCCAGCAGCTACCCCACATATCCGGGTGACACCGGGGAGCTGTTTTTT. Translating gives CASSYPTYPGDTGELFF.

V and J are TRBV7-9 and TRBJ2-7, with D maybe TRBD2 (5 bases). The germline gives CDR1 SEHNR, CDR2 FQNEAQ (reference sequence). The CDR3 extends over 13 amino acids. V shed 7 bases and J shed 6 bases, with 16 bases lying between them. The CDR3 loop reads CASNLSEGSEQYF. The CDR3 DNA reads TGTGCCAGCAACCTCAGCGAGGGTTCCGAGCAGTACTTC. The full variable domain, in which reference TRBV7-9 and TRBJ2-7 provide the parts outside the CDR3, is DTGVSQNPRHKITKRGQNVTFRCDPISEHNRLYWYRQTLGQGPEFLTYFQNEAQLEKSRLLSDRFSAERPKGSFSTLEIQRTEQGDSAMYLCASNLSEGSEQYFGPGTRLTVT.

This clone qualifies as medium-sized (0.01 to 0.1%). V gene TRBV4-3 combines with J gene TRBJ1-1; 8 bases match TRBD1. Germline trimming cut 0 bases from V and 5 bases from J; bases unmatched to any gene: 2. There are 14 residues in the CDR3. CDR1 is LGHNA and CDR2 is YSLEER in the germline V gene. The CDR3 protein is CASSQDTGGTEAFF. The DNA of the CDR3 is TGCGCCAGCAGCCAAGATACAGGGGGGACTGAAGCTTTCTTT.

The rearrangement joins TRBV14 to TRBJ2-2; tentative D call: TRBD2 (5 bases). CDR1 is SGHDN, CDR2 FVKESK, per germline. This CDR3 spans 15 amino acids. The V end was cut by 3 bases, the J end by 3 bases, with 11 bases between. CDR3 nucleotides: TGTGCCAGCAGCCAGCGGAGGTTGGACACCGGGGAGCTGTTTTTT. Residues: CASSQRRLDTGELFF.

The rearrangement joins TRBV5-3 to TRBJ2-5; TRBD2 matches 8 bases. TRBV5-3 is an open reading frame whose function is uncertain. With 4 bases clipped from V and 0 bases from J, the junction kept 5 bases outside the gene matches. The length of the CDR3 is 15 residues. In DNA form, the CDR3 reads TGTGCCAGAAGCGTGAAGCGGGGGTACCAAGAGACCCAGTACTTC. Protein sequence: CARSVKRGYQETQYF.

This rearrangement joins TRBV30 to TRBJ2-5; D unresolved. Per germline, CDR1 GTSNPN and CDR2 SVGIG (reference sequence). This CDR3 comprises 13 residues. V was pared by 5 bases and J by 5 bases, with 15 bases between. In DNA form, the CDR3 reads TGTGCCTGGGCGTACCCGCTTTGGGAGACCCAGTACTTC. Translation gives CAWAYPLWETQYF.

The chain recombines TRBV7-2 with TRBJ2-4; 9 bases agree with TRBD2. The germline V gene has CDR1 SGHTA and CDR2 FQGNSA. After removal of 2 bases from V and 3 bases from J, the junction contained 2 bases not matched to a gene. The CDR3 loop spans 15 amino acids. DNA for the CDR3: TGTGCCAGCAGCTTAATAGCGGGGGACAAAAACATTCAGTACTTC. The encoded protein is CASSLIAGDKNIQYF.